This T cell receptor beta chain was captured in a study of T cells in Graves' hyperthyroidism and ophthalmopathy. TCR beta CDR3 regions were amplified from RNA transcripts. Using the HTBI primer set, a first-round RT-PCR was run on the TCR CDR3. Each CDR3 protein is one row after TCRdb ran MiXCR on the multiplex PCR reads. The sample includes 250,000 to 300,000 distinct CDR3 sequences, 13% to 15% of them seen just once. Findings and limits, study-wide: Most thyroid clonotypes with frequency above 0.001 were detected in blood.

This clonotype has ten or more counts. Its antigen is not identified. This CDR3 comprises 13 residues. CDR1 is SQVTM, CDR2 ANQGSEA, per germline. V shed 6 bases and J shed 4 bases, with 13 bases lying between them. V is TRBV29-1 and J is TRBJ1-5, with TRBD1 as a possible D gene (6 bases). The receptor was isolated from a middle-aged woman with Graves' hyperthyroidism that later progressed to Graves' ophthalmopathy. Sequencing used blood. For the CDR3, the DNA is TGCAGCGTAGCAACAGGGTTTAATCAGCCCCAGCATTTT. This codes for CSVATGFNQPQHF.